The TCR beta chain under discussion was sequenced for a study of OX40 agonist ivuxolimab in advanced cancers. Study-wide background: Intravenous ivuxolimab at 0.01 to 10 mg/kg was given to patients every 2 weeks.

This clone was detected a few times. Germline-derived CDR1 and CDR2 are KGHSH and LQKENI. V was cut by 3 bases and J by 6 bases, with 11 bases left in between. CDR3 length: 13 amino acids. Sequencing used immunoSEQ multiplex PCR; TCRdb keeps in-frame clones, though not all of them. The sample shows more than 80,000 clones, under 95% of them seen only once. This chain links TRBV18 with TRBJ1-2, with D possibly being TRBD1 (6 bases). The clonotype comes from an adult with an advanced solid tumor such as melanoma, head and neck, liver or kidney cancer. The sample here was CD4+ or CD8+ T cells sorted from blood, taken in a trial of the OX40 agonist ivuxolimab. CDR3 protein: CASSPPNRDGYTF. CDR3 bases: TGTGCCAGCTCACCCCCCAACAGGGATGGCTACACCTTC.